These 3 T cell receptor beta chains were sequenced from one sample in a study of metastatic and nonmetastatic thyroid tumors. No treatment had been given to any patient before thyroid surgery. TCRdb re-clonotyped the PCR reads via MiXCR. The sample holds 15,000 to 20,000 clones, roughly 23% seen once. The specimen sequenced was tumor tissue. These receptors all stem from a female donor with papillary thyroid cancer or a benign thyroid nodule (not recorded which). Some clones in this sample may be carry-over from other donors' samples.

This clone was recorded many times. CDR3 in DNA: TGCGCCAGCAGCTCCGGTGCCGGGAGAGGGTACAATGAGCAGTTCTTC. It codes for CASSSGAGRGYNEQFF. This rearrangement joins TRBV5-1 to TRBJ2-1; possible D gene TRBD2, 6 bases. The V end lost 3 bases, the J end lost 4 bases, and 17 bases lay between the germline ends. The CDR3 has 16 amino acids. CDR1 is SGHRS and CDR2 is YFSETQ in the germline V gene.

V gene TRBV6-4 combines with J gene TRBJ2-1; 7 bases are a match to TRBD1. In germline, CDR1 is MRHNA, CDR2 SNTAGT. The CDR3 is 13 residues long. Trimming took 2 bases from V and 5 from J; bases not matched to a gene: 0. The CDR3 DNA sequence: TGTGCCAGCAGTGACAGGGGGCACAATGAGCAGTTCTTC. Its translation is CASSDRGHNEQFF.

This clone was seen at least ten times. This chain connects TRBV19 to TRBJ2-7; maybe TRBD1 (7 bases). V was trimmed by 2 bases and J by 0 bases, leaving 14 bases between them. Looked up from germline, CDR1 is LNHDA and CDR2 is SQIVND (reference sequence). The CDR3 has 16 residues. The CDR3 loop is CASSITQGGASYEQYF. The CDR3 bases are TGTGCCAGTAGTATAACCCAGGGGGGAGCCTCCTACGAGCAGTACTTC.